This T cell receptor (beta chain) was recovered during a study of regulatory T cells in long-lasting Graves disease (dated by TCRdb to the early 2020s). For context, the study as a whole: Newly diagnosed Graves' disease patients had taken antithyroid drugs for less than 3 months. The study took place in China and was registered as a clinical trial. This study used TCR sequencing and RNA sequencing of peripheral blood to compare persistent Graves' disease patients against newly diagnosed Graves' disease patients. A total of about 33 samples were covered by TCR sequencing, comprising approximately 13 persistent and 20 or so newly diagnosed Graves' disease patients. Findings and caveats that apply to the study as a whole: Patients with persistent disease shared more public clonotypes (around 2,700) than newly diagnosed patients did (approximately 970). Only peripheral blood was studied, because thyroid tissue, the primary lesion, was inaccessible. Preferential use of TRBV28, TRBJ1-2 and TRBJ2-5 was observed in persistent disease, whereas TRBV20-1 and TRBJ2-1 were favored in newly diagnosed disease. Compared with newly diagnosed patients, persistent Graves' disease patients had lower TCR Shannon entropy and fewer highly expanded clones, which suggests clonal expansion. Sequencing and analysis were restricted to the TCR beta chain. The authors noted that the small sample size was a limitation that may lower accuracy.

The library was built by means of multiplex PCR. For sequencing, an Illumina HiSeq 4000 was employed. To build TCR beta libraries, CDR3 regions were amplified by Arm-PCR using iRepertoire HTBI primers. PCR products were gel purified before sequencing. Per the source publication's procedure: Gene usage analysis of CDR3 amino acid clonotypes relied on the roughly 64 TRBV and over 13 TRBJ segments identified across samples. COPE and FqMerger were used to merge the filtered high-quality paired reads into contigs. Contigs were aligned with BLAST to IMGT TRBV, TRBD and TRBJ reference genes, and CDR3 was defined per IMGT. Highly expanded clones were defined as clonotypes with a frequency above 0.1%. Shannon entropy was used to measure repertoire diversity, and the Gini coefficient was used to measure V-J evenness. A clonotype was considered public if more than one individual shared it. TCRdb trimmed public reads at Q25 via fastp, called clones via MiXCR and kept in-frame beta chains. Each record represents a unique CDR3 protein, reported with the most common genes and DNA among its rows. The authors' filters were not applied to this entry. This sample comprises about 380,000 distinct CDR3 sequences, 15% to 19% of them detected only once. The ten largest make up about a fifth of the sample.

This clonotype appeared many times. This clone's antigen is unknown. Qualities for individual bases were not recorded, and no much larger clone is one base off. The CDR3 runs 14 residues from the cysteine to the phenylalanine. Only the CDR3 DNA stays, 42 bases, in frame from base 1. According to the germline V gene (reference sequence), CDR1 reads GTSNPN and CDR2 reads SVGIG. Trimming at the junction amounts to 2 bases on V and 7 bases on J, and the germline ends lie 15 bases apart. The label giving this sample's time point can be read as: newly diagnosed GD, antithyroid drugs for less than 3 months. For both TCR sequencing and RNA sequencing, RNA was extracted from PBMCs using TRIzol. The diagnosis of Graves' disease was made according to American Thyroid Association guidelines. Patients for the study were recruited at an endocrinology department in Xi'an, China. Each patient gave roughly 8.4 milliliters of peripheral blood, collected in an EDTA anticoagulant tube. Ficoll Paque Plus density gradient separation was used to isolate PBMCs, and no further T cell sorting was performed. An Agilent 2100 Bioanalyzer and agarose gel were used to check RNA quality, while a NanoDrop 2000 measured RNA concentration.

The receptor comes from a female donor with Graves disease. The chain links TRBV30 with TRBJ2-1, with the D gene too uncertain to name. The sequencing used peripheral blood mononuclear cells (PBMCs), collected at new diagnosis, from a patient treated with antithyroid drugs. The CDR3 reads CAWSTRLVRNEQFF. The DNA reads TGTGCCTGGAGTACTCGGCTAGTTAGGAATGAGCAGTTCTTC.